This passage covers 26 T cell receptor beta chains from one sample sequenced in a study of shared clonotypes between healthy human individuals. Produced via immunoSEQ multiplex PCR; TCRdb's table is partial and in-frame only. Of about 1 million clones in the sample, about 75% were seen once. Sequencing was performed on memory CD4+ T cells sorted from blood. Specified subset: CD45RA-negative fraction. The source of these receptors is a man aged 18-30 years in good health.

The chain links TRBV4-2 to TRBJ1-5; a possible D gene is TRBD1 (5 bases). Trimming pared 1 base from V and 7 bases from J, leaving 11 bases between. The CDR3 totals 14 residues. Per the germline V gene, CDR1 is LGHNA and CDR2 is YNFKEQ. The CDR3 region is CASSQAQGGQPQHF. The CDR3 region has the DNA TGTGCCAGCAGCCAAGCGCAGGGAGGGCAGCCCCAGCATTTT.

The rearrangement joins TRBV7-2 to TRBJ2-3; 10 nucleotides align to TRBD2. V was pared by 4 bases and J by 0 bases, with 1 base of the junction left unmatched. Germline lookup yields CDR1 SGHTA and CDR2 FQGNSA. The CDR3 length is 15 residues. The CDR3 spells CASSYSGGSTDTQYF. DNA for the CDR3: TGTGCCAGCAGCTATAGCGGGGGGAGCACAGATACGCAGTATTTT.

The chain carries TRBV7-8 and TRBJ2-2; TRBD2 might be the D (5 bases). Germline CDR1 SGHVS, CDR2 FQNEAQ. Trimming cost V 5 bases and J 3 bases, with 16 bases left between them. This CDR3 has 16 residues. The CDR3 coding sequence is TGTGCCAGCAGCGCTTACAGAGGGCCCGACACCGGGGAGCTGTTTTTT. Its protein is CASSAYRGPDTGELFF.

The chain has TRBV2 and TRBJ1-5; tentative D call: TRBD1 (5 bases). Trimming removed 10 bases from V and 0 bases from J, with 10 bases in between. The CDR3 is made up of 13 amino acids. Germline V gives CDR1 SNHLY, CDR2 FYNNEI. The CDR3 reads CATRGLSNQPQHF. The CDR3 DNA reads TGTGCCACACGGGGACTTAGCAATCAGCCCCAGCATTTT.

J is TRBJ1-1 and V is TRBV5-6, with D maybe TRBD1 (5 bases). Looked up from germline, CDR1 is SGHDT and CDR2 is YYEEEE. V lost 4 bases and J lost 1, with 11 bases in between. CDR3 size: 14 residues. As DNA, the CDR3 is TGTGCCAGCAGCCCAGGTGGGGGGAACACTGAAGCTTTCTTT. Its protein is CASSPGGGNTEAFF.

The chain recombines TRBV6-5 with TRBJ1-1; D is unclear. CDR3 length: 15 residues. Germline CDR1 reads MNHEY; CDR2 reads SVGAGI. Deletions cut 2 bases from V and 3 bases from J, with 13 bases between. CDR3 protein: CASSYGGRRDTEAFF. In nucleotides, the CDR3 is TGTGCCAGCAGTTACGGAGGACGGAGGGACACTGAAGCTTTCTTT.

V gene TRBV5-6 combines with J gene TRBJ1-5, with TRBD1 identical over 9 bases. Per germline, CDR1 SGHDT and CDR2 YYEEEE. This CDR3 is built from 16 residues. With V trimmed by 4 bases and J by 0 bases, 5 bases remained unmatched. The CDR3 loop reads CASSRTDRGSNQPQHF. As DNA, the CDR3 is TGTGCCAGCAGCCGAACGGACAGGGGTAGCAATCAGCCCCAGCATTTT.

This chain connects TRBV6-6 to TRBJ2-7; possibly TRBD1 or TRBD2 for D (5 bases each). This CDR3 is built from 16 residues. The V end was cut by 0 bases, the J end by 7 bases, with 19 bases between. Per germline, CDR1 MNHNY and CDR2 SVGAGI (reference sequence). The chain's CDR3 is CASSYSITVGEREQYF. Written as DNA, the CDR3 is TGTGCCAGCAGTTACTCGATAACGGTGGGGGAAAGGGAGCAGTACTTC.

A few counts support this clone. This sequence joins TRBV5-1 and TRBJ2-1; 9 nucleotides agree with TRBD2. Germline V gives CDR1 SGHRS, CDR2 YFSETQ. V shed 3 bases and J 5 bases; nucleotides not matched to a gene: 9. The CDR3 length is 16 residues. The CDR3 coding sequence is TGCGCCAGCAGCTCCGGGGCTAGCGGGGCCCACAATGAGCAGTTCTTC. It translates to CASSSGASGAHNEQFF.

The chain couples TRBV7-8 to TRBJ2-1; a weak D match, TRBD1 (6 bases). V lost 2 bases, J lost 2 bases, and 10 bases lay in between. The CDR3 contains 15 residues. CDR1 is SGHVS and CDR2 is FQNEAQ in the germline V gene. CDR3 in DNA: TGTGCCAGCAGCTTAAGGACAGTGACCTACAATGAGCAGTTCTTC. Protein: CASSLRTVTYNEQFF.

The chain is built from TRBV30 and TRBJ2-7; D not resolved. The V end lost 2 bases, the J end lost 5 bases, and 7 bases lay between the germline ends. Germline-derived CDR1 and CDR2 are GTSNPN and SVGIG (reference sequence). This CDR3 contains 11 residues. Here the CDR3 reads CAWSFANEQYF. The DNA of the CDR3 is TGTGCCTGGAGTTTCGCAAACGAGCAGTACTTC.

The chain uses TRBV7-2 and TRBJ1-3; D remains unclear. In germline, CDR1 is SGHTA, CDR2 FQGNSA. The V and J ends lost 2 bases and 4 bases respectively, with 6 bases between them. CDR3 size: 13 residues. The CDR3 protein is CASSLYRGNTIYF. The DNA for the CDR3 is TGTGCCAGCAGCTTATATAGGGGAAACACCATATATTTT.

The chain combines TRBV6-1 with TRBJ2-7, with 9 bases aligning to TRBD2. Germline CDR1 and CDR2: MNHNS and SASEGT. The junction had 7 bases not matched to a gene; V was cut back by 7 bases and J by 6 bases. The CDR3 length is 13 residues. CDR3 in amino acids: CASTLAGMVEQYF. The CDR3 nucleotides read TGTGCCAGCACTCTAGCGGGAATGGTCGAGCAGTACTTC.

This clone was observed a handful of times. The CDR3 sequence: CASSLAWAGTEAFF. The CDR3 coding sequence is TGTGCCAGCAGTTTGGCCTGGGCTGGCACTGAAGCTTTCTTT. This chain links TRBV28 with TRBJ1-1; D not certain. The CDR3 covers 14 residues. The V end lost 3 bases, the J end lost 4 bases, and 12 bases lay between the germline ends. CDR1 is MDHEN and CDR2 is SYDVKM in the germline V gene. Full variable domain (outside the CDR3, taken from reference TRBV28 and TRBJ1-1): DVKVTQSSRYLVKRTGEKVFLECVQDMDHENMFWYRQDPGLGLRLIYFSYDVKMKEKGDIPEGYSVSREKKERFSLILESASTNQTSMYLCASSLAWAGTEAFFGQGTRLTVV.

The rearrangement links TRBV7-8 to TRBJ2-3; possibly TRBD1 or TRBD2 for D (6 bases each). This CDR3 contains 15 residues. The germline CDR1 and CDR2 sequences are SGHVS and FQNEAQ. The V end was cut by 0 bases, the J end by 4 bases, with 11 bases between. This CDR3 is CASSLASRGADTQYF. In nucleotides, the CDR3 is TGTGCCAGCAGCTTAGCGTCTAGGGGGGCAGATACGCAGTATTTT. Based on the CDR3 plus reference TRBV7-8 and TRBJ2-3, the full variable domain is GAGVSQSPRYKVAKRGQDVALRCDPISGHVSLFWYQQALGQGPEFLTYFQNEAQLDKSGLPSDRFFAERPEGSVSTLKIQRTQQEDSAVYLCASSLASRGADTQYFGPGTRLTVL.

This clone turned up a few times. A much larger clone differs by one base, so this may be a read error. The genes are TRBV5-6 and TRBJ2-3; perhaps TRBD1 as D (5 bases). V lost 1 base and J lost 5, with 8 bases in between. The CDR3 contains 13 residues. Germline V lookup: CDR1 SGHDT, CDR2 YYEEEE. In nucleotides, the CDR3 is TGTGCCAGCAGCTTGAAGGGGATAGATACGCAGTATTTT. Its translation: CASSLKGIDTQYF.

The chain couples TRBV7-9 to TRBJ2-2, with 8 bases fitting TRBD1. After removal of 6 bases from V and 1 base from J, the junction contained 1 base not matched to a gene. The CDR3 has 14 amino acids. CDR1 and CDR2 from the germline V gene are SEHNR and FQNEAQ (reference sequence). Here the CDR3 DNA reads TGTGCCAGCAGTGGACAGGGGAACACCGGGGAGCTGTTTTTT. This sequence encodes CASSGQGNTGELFF. Filled out from reference TRBV7-9 and TRBJ2-2, the complete variable domain reads DTGVSQNPRHKITKRGQNVTFRCDPISEHNRLYWYRQTLGQGPEFLTYFQNEAQLEKSRLLSDRFSAERPKGSFSTLEIQRTEQGDSAMYLCASSGQGNTGELFFGEGSRLTVL.

The chain links TRBV19 to TRBJ1-2; 8 bases are shared with TRBD1. Unmatched junction bases numbered 5, after V lost 4 bases and J lost 4 bases. CDR3 size: 14 residues. Germline CDR1 and CDR2: LNHDA and SQIVND (reference sequence). The CDR3: CASSTLDRVYGYTF. CDR3 nucleotide sequence: TGTGCCAGTAGTACTCTGGACAGGGTCTATGGCTACACCTTC. The full variable domain, in which reference TRBV19 and TRBJ1-2 provide the parts outside the CDR3, is DGGITQSPKYLFRKEGQNVTLSCEQNLNHDAMYWYRQDPGQGLRLIYYSQIVNDFQKGDIAEGYSVSREKKESFPLTVTSAQKNPTAFYLCASSTLDRVYGYTFGSGTRLTVV.

This chain joins TRBV6-5 and TRBJ1-5; a possible D gene is TRBD1 (5 bases). V lost 6 bases and J lost 3, with 15 bases in between. The CDR3 length is 15 residues. CDR1 and CDR2 from the germline V gene are MNHEY and SVGAGI. CDR3 bases: TGTGCCAGCAGGGCCGGGACCGGGGTCAATCAGCCCCAGCATTTT. Protein: CASRAGTGVNQPQHF.

The rearrangement joins TRBV7-3 to TRBJ2-1; the D call may be TRBD1 or TRBD2 (6 bases each). The CDR3 has 15 amino acids. Germline CDR1 and CDR2: SGHTA and FQGTGA. Between the trimmed V and J ends, which lost 0 bases and 2 bases, there was a span of 8 bases. CDR3 coding DNA: TGTGCCAGCAGCTTAACCGGGGGCACCTACAATGAGCAGTTCTTC. Encoded protein: CASSLTGGTYNEQFF.

J is TRBJ1-1 and V is TRBV19, with 8 bases that match TRBD1. The CDR3 is made up of 16 amino acids. Trimming removed 4 bases from V and 1 base from J; junction bases left unmatched: 8. CDR1 LNHDA and CDR2 SQIVND come from the germline V gene (reference sequence). CDR3 amino acids: CASSTGQGLPNTEAFF. In nucleotides, the CDR3 is TGTGCCAGTAGTACCGGACAGGGATTACCGAACACTGAAGCTTTCTTT.

This clone was counted between two and nine times. V and J are TRBV19 and TRBJ2-7; perhaps TRBD2 as D (5 bases). V lost 6 bases to trimming and J lost 4 bases, with 16 bases between them. Germline V gene lookup returns CDR1 LNHDA and CDR2 SQIVND (reference sequence). The CDR3 is made up of 14 amino acids. DNA for the CDR3: TGTGCCAGTAGCGCCCCCGAAAGAGGGTACGAGCAGTACTTC. Translating it yields CASSAPERGYEQYF.

This clone was seen repeatedly, ten times or more. Other nucleotide sequences from this sample produce the same CDR3. V usage is TRBV30 and J usage is TRBJ2-5; maybe TRBD2 (6 bases). This CDR3 has 14 residues. The V gene lost 2 bases and the J gene lost 1 base, with 11 bases spanning the gap. From germline, CDR1 is GTSNPN and CDR2 SVGIG (reference sequence). The DNA of the CDR3 is TGTGCCTGGAGTTTTAGCGGAGCCCAAGAGACCCAGTACTTC. This translates into CAWSFSGAQETQYF.

This clone was found many times. V usage is TRBV7-2 and J usage is TRBJ2-5; TRBD2 matches 9 bases. CDR1 is SGHTA, CDR2 FQGNSA, per germline. Losses at the gene ends were 6 bases for V and 7 bases for J; bases not matched to a gene: 9. The CDR3 has 14 amino acids. Written as DNA, the CDR3 is TGTGCCAGCAGTACCGGGACTAGCTCGGGGACCCAGTACTTC. As protein: CASSTGTSSGTQYF.

The chain has TRBV28 and TRBJ1-6; D possibly corresponds to TRBD1 (5 bases). The CDR3 has 13 amino acids. Germline V gene lookup returns CDR1 MDHEN and CDR2 SYDVKM. The V end lost 8 bases, the J end lost 10 bases, and 15 bases lay between the germline ends. The CDR3 region is CASQGDSFSPLHF. The CDR3, as DNA: TGTGCCAGCCAAGGCGACAGTTTCTCACCCCTCCACTTT.

This clone was seen a few times. This chain links TRBV11-3 with TRBJ2-2, with D perhaps TRBD1 (6 bases). The CDR3 spans 15 residues. Looked up from germline, CDR1 is SGHNT and CDR2 is YENEEA. V shed 1 base and J shed 4 bases, with 10 bases lying between them. The CDR3: CASSLVSRGTGELFF. The CDR3, as DNA: TGTGCCAGCAGCTTAGTAAGCAGGGGCACCGGGGAGCTGTTTTTT.